These T cell receptor beta chains were read from a single sample in a study of blood T cell repertoires in COVID-19. Only in-frame clones appear in the TCRdb table, and some are missing; sequencing was by immunoSEQ multiplex PCR. The table has a few hundred thousand clones, roughly 85% seen once; the top ten hold just over 7%. Sequenced input: peripheral blood. These TCRs come from a human donor in a cohort sampled during active COVID-19. CDR3s include the opening cysteine and the closing phenylalanine or tryptophan. D genes are given only for firm matches. A row's size may be missing; if present it is once, few, many or a size class.

d_gene: TRBD1
v_gene: TRBV25-1
abundance: .
j_gene: TRBJ1-3
CDR3nt: TGTGCCAGCAGTGAGGACAGGGGAGTAGACACCATATATTTT
CDR3aa: CASSEDRGVDTIYF

d_gene: .
v_gene: TRBV7-9
abundance: many
j_gene: TRBJ2-1
CDR3nt: TGTGCCAGCAGCTTACATCAGGGTTCGAATGAGCAGTTCTTC
CDR3aa: CASSLHQGSNEQFF

d_gene: .
v_gene: TRBV7-9
abundance: once
j_gene: TRBJ2-7
CDR3nt: TGTGCCAGCAGCTTAGCAGCACGCTCCTACGAGCAGTACTTC
CDR3aa: CASSLAARSYEQYF

d_gene: .
v_gene: TRBV29-1
abundance: .
j_gene: TRBJ1-4
CDR3nt: TGCAGCGTTCGGGAGGGCGAAAAACTGTTTTTT
CDR3aa: CSVREGEKLFF

d_gene: TRBD1
v_gene: TRBV2
abundance: once
j_gene: TRBJ1-1
CDR3nt: TGTGCCAGCAGTGAGTGGACAGGCAAGCGCACTGAAGCTTTCTTT
CDR3aa: CASSEWTGKRTEAFF

d_gene: .
v_gene: TRBV19
abundance: once
j_gene: TRBJ2-7
CDR3nt: TGTGCCAGTAGTAGAGCAGGGGTATTCTACGAGCAGTACTTC
CDR3aa: CASSRAGVFYEQYF

d_gene: .
v_gene: TRBV7-2
abundance: .
j_gene: TRBJ2-7
CDR3nt: TGTGCCAGCAGCTTAGATCCGGGACTGCACTACGAGCAGTACTTC
CDR3aa: CASSLDPGLHYEQYF

d_gene: .
v_gene: TRBV7-9
abundance: .
j_gene: TRBJ1-2
CDR3nt: TGTGCCAGCAGCTTTTTTCAGACACAAAACTATGGCTACACCTTC
CDR3aa: CASSFFQTQNYGYTF

d_gene: TRBD2
v_gene: TRBV7-3
abundance: .
j_gene: TRBJ2-2
CDR3nt: TGTGCCAGCAGCAAACTAGCGGGCCCGAACACCGGGGAGCTGTTTTTT
CDR3aa: CASSKLAGPNTGELFF

d_gene: .
v_gene: TRBV10-3
abundance: .
j_gene: TRBJ2-2
CDR3nt: TGTGCCATCAGTATACAGTTAACAGGGAAAGGGGAGCTGTTTTTT
CDR3aa: CAISIQLTGKGELFF

d_gene: TRBD1
v_gene: TRBV2
abundance: .
j_gene: TRBJ1-2
CDR3nt: TGTGCCAGCACACGGGACAGGGATTACTATGGCTACACCTTC
CDR3aa: CASTRDRDYYGYTF

d_gene: TRBD1
v_gene: TRBV3-1/TRBV3-2
abundance: .
j_gene: TRBJ2-1
CDR3nt: TGTGCCAGCAGCCCGGGACAGAACAATGAGCAGTTCTTC
CDR3aa: CASSPGQNNEQFF

d_gene: .
v_gene: TRBV10-2
abundance: .
j_gene: TRBJ1-3
CDR3nt: TGCGCCAGCAGTGAGCCGACAGGATTACTTGGAAACACCATATATTTT
CDR3aa: CASSEPTGLLGNTIYF

d_gene: .
v_gene: TRBV10-1
abundance: .
j_gene: TRBJ2-1
CDR3nt: TGCGCCAGCAGTGAGAGCGAGTCGAGCTCCTACAATGAGCAGTTCTTC
CDR3aa: CASSESESSSYNEQFF

d_gene: TRBD1
v_gene: TRBV25-1
abundance: .
j_gene: TRBJ1-1
CDR3nt: TGTGCCAGCAGTCAGGACAGGGAAGACACTGAAGCTTTCTTT
CDR3aa: CASSQDREDTEAFF

d_gene: TRBD1
v_gene: TRBV5-1
abundance: .
j_gene: TRBJ1-5
CDR3nt: TGCGCCACCCCTGACAACAGGGGGAGGGATCAGCCCCAGCATTTT
CDR3aa: CATPDNRGRDQPQHF